Given below is one T cell receptor (beta chain) in context. This specimen belongs to a study of T-cell reconstitution after alpha-beta-depleted transplantation in children. Researchers prepared the TCRbeta library using unique molecular identifiers, the study reports. TCRdb fed the PCR reads into MiXCR, producing one record per CDR3 protein. The sample lists more than 250,000 distinct CDR3 sequences; over 8% were seen once. Looked up from germline, CDR1 is ENHRY and CDR2 is SYGVKD. The CDR3 length is 14 residues. Germline trimming cut 6 bases from V and 6 bases from J; bases unmatched to any gene: 9. The input for sequencing was PBMCs from the stem cell graft donor, taken from the stem cell graft. V usage is TRBV10-3 and J usage is TRBJ2-3, with 7 bases identical to TRBD1. The clonotype was recovered from a human donor who donated a stem cell graft to a child with SCID. The CDR3 region has the DNA TGTGCCATCAGAACAGGGGACCTCAGGGATACGCAGTATTTT. It is translated as CAIRTGDLRDTQYF.